The next 27 T cell receptor beta chains were all read from a single sample in a study of control samples from healthy donors and cancer patients. Assay used: immunoSEQ multiplex PCR; TCRdb lists only in-frame clones, some missing. Of 150,000 to 200,000 clones listed, around 89% were seen once; the top ten hold 1.4%. Material for sequencing was blood. The source is a woman between 50 and 59 years old in good health.

This clone appeared a few times. The chain recombines TRBV28 with TRBJ2-3; D is unresolved. V lost 3 bases to trimming and J lost 2 bases, with 9 bases between them. The CDR3 consists of 14 residues. The germline CDR1 and CDR2 sequences are MDHEN and SYDVKM. In nucleotides, the CDR3 is TGTGCCAGCAGTTTGGCAACAACCACAGATACGCAGTATTTT. Translating gives CASSLATTTDTQYF.

V gene TRBV11-2 combines with J gene TRBJ1-2; D not resolved. This CDR3 is built from 13 residues. Germline assignment: CDR1 SGHAT and CDR2 FQNNGV. Trimming pared 4 bases from V and 5 bases from J, leaving 11 bases between. The CDR3 is CASSSSVGYGYTF. CDR3 sequence (DNA): TGTGCCAGCAGCTCATCAGTGGGTTATGGCTACACCTTC.

This chain connects TRBV5-1 to TRBJ2-3; TRBD2 matches at 10 bases. The CDR3 loop spans 16 amino acids. Germline loops: CDR1 SGHRS, CDR2 YFSETQ. Unmatched junction bases numbered 12, after V lost 8 bases and J lost 3 bases. CDR3 residues: CASASLAGDLTDTQYF. DNA for the CDR3: TGCGCCAGTGCCTCTCTAGCGGGAGATTTGACAGATACGCAGTATTTT.

V is TRBV7-2 and J is TRBJ2-5; 9 bases map to TRBD2. This CDR3 is 17 amino acids long. V lost 5 bases and J lost 5; bases outside the gene matches: 15. Germline V lookup: CDR1 SGHTA, CDR2 FQGNSA. The CDR3 here is CASSPVFLAGGPETQYF. CDR3 DNA sequence: TGTGCCAGCAGCCCGGTGTTTCTGGCGGGAGGGCCCGAGACCCAGTACTTC.

The chain combines TRBV6-4 with TRBJ1-5; possibly TRBD1 for D (5 bases). This CDR3 region has 19 residues. The V and J ends lost 5 bases and 0 bases respectively, with 23 bases between them. The germline gives CDR1 MRHNA, CDR2 SNTAGT. The CDR3 spells CASSQGTGKDLYSNQPQHF. In DNA, the CDR3 is TGTGCCAGCAGTCAAGGGACGGGAAAAGATCTATATAGCAATCAGCCCCAGCATTTT.

The rearrangement links TRBV9 to TRBJ2-7; TRBD2 matches at 10 bases. Germline V lookup: CDR1 SGDLS, CDR2 YYNGEE. The CDR3 has 14 amino acids. With 1 base clipped from V and 5 bases from J, the junction kept 3 bases outside the gene matches. In DNA form, the CDR3 reads TGTGCCAGCAGCGTAAGCGGGAGGGCCCACGAGCAGTACTTC. Protein product: CASSVSGRAHEQYF.

In its sample, this clone was seen a few times. At the DNA level, this CDR3 is encoded by other sequences in the same sample as well. The J gene is TRBJ2-7, the V gene TRBV14; D not resolved. Between the trimmed V and J ends, which lost 0 bases and 6 bases, there was a span of 9 bases. Per germline, CDR1 SGHDN and CDR2 FVKESK. This CDR3 region has 13 residues. CDR3 in amino acids: CASSQDPSPEQYF. The CDR3 DNA reads as TGTGCCAGCAGCCAAGACCCTTCCCCCGAGCAGTACTTC.

CDR3 nucleotides: TGTGCCAGCAGTCATATTTCAGAGACCCAGTACTTC. Translating gives CASSHISETQYF. V gene TRBV12-3 or TRBV12-4 combines with J gene TRBJ2-5, with D hard to call. V was trimmed by 5 bases and J by 4 bases, leaving 8 bases between them. The length of the CDR3 is 12 residues.

The chain carries TRBV5-5 and TRBJ1-2, with 9 bases identical to TRBD1. The junction had 2 bases not matched to a gene; V was cut back by 3 bases and J by 5 bases. CDR1 SGHKS and CDR2 YYEKEE come from the germline V gene (reference sequence). The CDR3 consists of 13 residues. The CDR3, as DNA: TGTGCCAGCAGCTCGGGACAGGGTTATGGCTACACCTTC. This gives the protein CASSSGQGYGYTF.

About this clone: The germline gene is not matched at one end of the junction; a read error may be the cause. This rearrangement joins TRBV6-4 to TRBJ1-1, with 10 bases matching TRBD1. The CDR3 runs 14 residues. The germline gives CDR1 MRHNA, CDR2 SNTAGT. CDR3 nucleotide sequence: TGTGCCAGCAGTGAATCACCGGGACAGGGGCCCGCGGACTTT. Amino acids: CASSESPGQGPADF.

This chain uses TRBV6-6 with TRBJ2-1; 16 bases fit TRBD2. This CDR3 spans 16 amino acids. CDR1 is MNHNY, CDR2 SVGAGI, per germline (reference sequence). Trimming took 6 bases from V and 6 from J; bases not matched to a gene: 5. The CDR3 sequence: CASSLGLAGGLNEQFF. The CDR3 DNA reads TGTGCCAGCAGCTTGGGACTAGCGGGGGGGCTCAATGAGCAGTTCTTC.

The rearrangement links TRBV5-4 to TRBJ1-6, with 9 bases lining up with TRBD1. Germline V gives CDR1 SGHNT, CDR2 YYREEE (reference sequence). Losses at the gene ends were 4 bases for V and 6 bases for J; bases not matched to a gene: 11. CDR3 length: 17 amino acids. The CDR3 here is CASSTRQGGFSNSPLHF. CDR3 bases: TGTGCCAGCAGCACCCGACAGGGGGGATTTAGTAATTCACCCCTCCACTTT.

This chain links TRBV20-1 with TRBJ2-7, with D possibly TRBD1 on 5 matching bases. Germline lookup yields CDR1 DFQATT and CDR2 SNEGSKA (reference sequence). Trimming took off 3 bases at V and 6 bases at J, with 15 bases between the two ends. The CDR3 is 13 amino acids. The CDR3 nucleotides are TGCAGTGCTAGTCAGGGCCTCAGCCTCGAGCAGTACTTC. Translating gives CSASQGLSLEQYF.

This rearrangement joins TRBV4-2 to TRBJ1-2; 9 bases align to TRBD1. CDR1 is LGHNA, CDR2 YNFKEQ, per germline. There are 15 residues in the CDR3. Losses at the gene ends were 3 bases for V and 4 bases for J; bases not matched to a gene: 6. CDR3 DNA sequence: TGTGCCAGCAGCCACGAACAGGGGGCAGGCTATGGCTACACCTTC. It codes for CASSHEQGAGYGYTF.

The chain links TRBV19 to TRBJ1-2; 7 bases align to TRBD1. The CDR3 runs to 14 residues. The germline gives CDR1 LNHDA, CDR2 SQIVND (reference sequence). V gave up 4 bases and J gave up 2 bases; unmatched junction bases: 4. The CDR3 sequence: CASSKRGLNYGYTF. CDR3 nucleotide sequence: TGTGCCAGTAGTAAGAGGGGGCTAAACTATGGCTACACCTTC.

The chain couples TRBV10-2 to TRBJ1-5; the D is unclear. Germline CDR1 and CDR2: WSHSY and SAAADI. Trimming cost V 8 bases and J 6 bases, with 2 bases left between them. The CDR3 extends over 9 amino acids. The CDR3 nucleotides read TGCGCCAGCGGTCAGCCCCAGCATTTT. Encoded protein: CASGQPQHF.

V usage is TRBV7-9 and J usage is TRBJ1-6; no definite D call. The V gene's germline CDR1 is SEHNR and CDR2 FQNEAQ (reference sequence). The CDR3 sequence is 14 residues long. Trimming left V 5 bases short and J 4 bases short, with 9 bases between. This chain's CDR3 is CASSQRGYNSPLHF. The CDR3 DNA reads as TGTGCCAGCAGCCAACGCGGGTATAATTCACCCCTCCACTTT.

The chain has TRBV27 and TRBJ1-1; D ambiguous. Between the trimmed V and J ends, which lost 3 bases and 10 bases, there was a span of 9 bases. The germline gives CDR1 MNHEY, CDR2 SMNVEV (reference sequence). The CDR3 contains 11 residues. CDR3 nucleotides: TGTGCCAGCAGTTTTCCGGGGATAGCTTTCTTT. Protein sequence: CASSFPGIAFF.

This chain connects TRBV10-3 to TRBJ1-2, with D perhaps TRBD1 (5 bases). The V gene's germline CDR1 is ENHRY and CDR2 SYGVKD. The CDR3 extends over 13 amino acids. V lost 8 bases to trimming and J lost 2 bases, with 12 bases between them. CDR3 loop: CAIFRTPNYGYTF. CDR3 nucleotides: TGTGCCATCTTCAGGACACCCAACTATGGCTACACCTTC.

The chain joins TRBV21-1 to TRBJ2-1. TRBV21-1 is an annotated pseudogene. The CDR3 consists of 15 residues. The DNA for the CDR3 is TGTGCCAGCAGGGGGTGGCAACAGTCCTACAATGAGCAGTTCTTC. Translation gives CASRGWQQSYNEQFF.

The rearrangement joins TRBV7-2 to TRBJ2-3; 13 positions agree with TRBD2. The CDR3 totals 16 residues. Per germline, CDR1 SGHTA and CDR2 FQGNSA. V trimming: 2 bases; J trimming: 5 bases; junction bases outside the gene matches: 4. Written as DNA, the CDR3 is TGTGCCAGCAGCTTAAGGACTAGCGGGGGCTTAGATACGCAGTATTTT. Translating gives CASSLRTSGGLDTQYF.

V is TRBV24-1 and J is TRBJ2-1, with 8 bases that match TRBD2. The germline V gene has CDR1 KGHDR and CDR2 SFDVKD. The CDR3 is 17 residues long. V lost 3 bases and J lost 9; bases outside the gene matches: 15. The CDR3 sequence: CATSDQAGTRTYGEQFF. The DNA of the CDR3 is TGTGCCACCAGTGATCAAGCAGGGACTAGGACTTACGGTGAGCAGTTCTTC.

Only one count was recorded for this clone. V gene TRBV3-1 (or the pseudogene TRBV3-2) combines with J gene TRBJ2-1; TRBD2 aligns across 7 bases. CDR3 length: 15 amino acids. Germline V gene lookup returns CDR1 LGHDT and CDR2 YNNKEL (reference sequence). With V trimmed by 1 base and J by 7 bases, 7 bases remained unmatched. CDR3 sequence (DNA): TGTGCCAGCAGCCAAGCGCCTAGCGGTGGTAATGAGCAGTTCTTC. Amino acids: CASSQAPSGGNEQFF.

This chain links TRBV2 with TRBJ1-5; D is perhaps TRBD1 (6 bases). Germline V gene lookup returns CDR1 SNHLY and CDR2 FYNNEI. The CDR3 sequence is 17 residues long. V was cut by 3 bases and J by 2 bases, with 17 bases left in between. CDR3 in amino acids: CASSDLTGGAGNQPQHF. In DNA, the CDR3 is TGTGCCAGCAGTGATCTAACGGGGGGCGCGGGCAATCAGCCCCAGCATTTT.

V usage is TRBV29-1 and J usage is TRBJ1-2; a possible D gene is TRBD1 (6 bases). Germline CDR1 SQVTM, CDR2 ANQGSEA. This CDR3 has 15 amino acids. The V end was cut by 7 bases, the J end by 1 base, with 19 bases between. In DNA form, the CDR3 reads TGCAGCGCCCGAAAGGACAGCGCCATTAACTATGGCTACACCTTC. Its protein product is CSARKDSAINYGYTF.

The chain links TRBV6-5 to TRBJ1-1; possible D gene TRBD1, 5 bases. The germline gives CDR1 MNHEY, CDR2 SVGAGI. Trimming stripped 6 bases from V and 0 bases from J, with 8 bases between. The CDR3 consists of 13 residues. CDR3 in amino acids: CASRETVNTEAFF. The CDR3 DNA follows: TGTGCCAGCAGGGAGACAGTGAACACTGAAGCTTTCTTT.

The genes are TRBV11-2 and TRBJ1-1, with a tentative D call TRBD1 (5 bases). The CDR3 sequence is 14 residues long. Germline V gene data show CDR1 as SGHAT and CDR2 as FQNNGV. Trimming removed 0 bases at V and 5 bases at J, with 10 bases between. The CDR3 loop is CASSLEAGWTEAFF. The CDR3 coding sequence is TGTGCCAGCAGCTTAGAGGCAGGGTGGACTGAAGCTTTCTTT. Looking up the rest from reference TRBV11-2 and TRBJ1-1 gives the full variable domain: EAGVAQSPRYKIIEKRQSVAFWCNPISGHATLYWYQQILGQGPKLLIQFQNNGVVDDSQLPKDRFSAERLKGVDSTLKIQPAKLEDSAVYLCASSLEAGWTEAFFGQGTRLTVV.